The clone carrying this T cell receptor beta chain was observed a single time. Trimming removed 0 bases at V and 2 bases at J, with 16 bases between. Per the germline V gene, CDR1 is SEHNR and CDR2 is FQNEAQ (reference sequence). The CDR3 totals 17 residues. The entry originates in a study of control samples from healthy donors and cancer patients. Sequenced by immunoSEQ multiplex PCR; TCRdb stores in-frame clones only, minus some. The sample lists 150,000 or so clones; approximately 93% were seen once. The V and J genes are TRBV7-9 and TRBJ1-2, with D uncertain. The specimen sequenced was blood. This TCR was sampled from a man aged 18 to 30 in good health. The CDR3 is CASSLAPWSFQNYGYTF. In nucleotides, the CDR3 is TGTGCCAGCAGCTTAGCGCCATGGTCCTTTCAAAACTATGGCTACACCTTC.